This TCR beta chain derives from a study of neurological immune-mediated disorders. A single run covered 15-18 subjects with over 200 million TCR-beta sequences. TCRdb processed the 5' RACE reads anew with MiXCR; each CDR3 protein has one entry. The sample carries tens of thousands of distinct CDR3 sequences, approximately 15% recorded once. Per the germline V gene, CDR1 is SGDLS and CDR2 is YYNGEE. V lost 2 bases and J 5 bases, leaving 17 bases between the germline ends. The CDR3 sequence is 15 residues long. Described time point: longitudinal time-point 1 (baseline). The TCR sequence derives from a female donor with HTLV-1-associated myelopathy (HAM/TSP). Material for sequencing was PBMCs. This chain uses TRBV9 with TRBJ2-7; possible D gene TRBD2, 6 bases. This chain's CDR3 is CASSVGGANYNEQYF. CDR3 coding DNA: TGTGCCAGCAGCGTCGGAGGGGCTAATTATAACGAGCAGTACTTC.